The 30 T cell receptor beta chains presented below share a single source sample, sequenced in a study of blood T cells in healthy people across ages. A second PCR of 7 to 11 cycles used a sample-barcoded 5' primer and a J-beta primer mix. TCRdb reanalysed the 5' RACE reads using MiXCR and keeps one entry per CDR3 protein. The sample shows about 680,000 distinct CDR3 sequences, 45% to 50% of them seen only once. The sample consisted of blood. The receptors shown here come from a woman aged 60 to 75 in good health.

A few counts support this clonotype. This sequence joins TRBV20-1 and TRBJ2-1; 13 bases match TRBD2. Germline trimming cut 4 bases from V and 9 bases from J; bases unmatched to any gene: 15. CDR1 and CDR2 (germline): DFQATT, SNEGSKA (reference sequence). This CDR3 has 17 amino acids. CDR3 bases: TGCAGTGCTAAGTCCGTCCTCGGACTAGCGGGAGAGAGTGAGCAGTTCTTC. Its protein product is CSAKSVLGLAGESEQFF.

The chain couples TRBV20-1 to TRBJ2-7, with 12 nucleotides matching TRBD2. CDR3 length equals 16 residues. Trimming took 5 bases from V and 7 from J; bases not matched to a gene: 15. Germline V gene data show CDR1 as DFQATT and CDR2 as SNEGSKA (reference sequence). The CDR3 coding sequence is TGCAGTGCTGGACTAGCGGGAACCCGCGGAACGGGTGAGCAGTACTTC. This gives the protein CSAGLAGTRGTGEQYF.

This clonotype was detected only a few times. The chain links TRBV20-1 to TRBJ2-7; D may be TRBD2 (6 bases). The CDR3 contains 14 residues. The germline V and J ends were trimmed by 7 bases and 3 bases, with 19 bases remaining between them. Germline V CDR1 and CDR2: DFQATT, SNEGSKA (reference sequence). CDR3 in DNA: TGCAGTGTCCCCTCCAGCGGGTTTGGCTACGAGCAGTACTTC. Amino acid sequence: CSVPSSGFGYEQYF.

The chain couples TRBV5-1 to TRBJ2-7; D gene uncertain. The CDR3 loop spans 16 amino acids. V lost 0 bases and J 0 bases, leaving 13 bases between the germline ends. Germline V CDR1 and CDR2: SGHRS, YFSETQ. CDR3 loop: CASSLAPGLLSYEQYF. In nucleotides, the CDR3 is TGCGCCAGCAGCTTGGCCCCGGGTCTCCTCTCCTACGAGCAGTACTTC.

The V and J genes are TRBV7-8 and TRBJ1-2; D is unclear. The CDR3 consists of 15 residues. Germline V gene data show CDR1 as SGHVS and CDR2 as FQNEAQ. Trimming stripped 1 base from V and 5 bases from J, with 14 bases between. The CDR3 coding sequence is TGTGCCAGCAGCTTAGACGCCAGAGTTTGGTATGGCTACACCTTC. Its translation is CASSLDARVWYGYTF.

The gene calls are TRBV7-9 and TRBJ2-5, with no clear D. The CDR3 extends over 16 amino acids. CDR1 and CDR2 from the germline V gene are SEHNR and FQNEAQ (reference sequence). Trimming cost V 5 bases and J 2 bases, with 18 bases left between them. CDR3 nucleotides: TGTGCCAGCAGCCTATCTATAGGGATGGGACAAGAGACCCAGTACTTC. Its protein is CASSLSIGMGQETQYF.

The table lists this clonotype with a few counts. This chain connects TRBV28 to TRBJ1-2; perhaps TRBD1 as D (5 bases). V shed 4 bases and J shed 8 bases, with 14 bases lying between them. CDR3 length: 13 residues. CDR1 and CDR2 (germline): MDHEN, SYDVKM. As DNA, the CDR3 is TGTGCCAGCAGTTCACCCCAGGGTCGGGGCTACACCTTC. Its translation is CASSSPQGRGYTF.

The chain carries TRBV20-1 and TRBJ2-7; possibly TRBD1 or TRBD2 for D (5 bases each). The J call may be incorrect, as the DNA end agrees better with TRBJ2-5. The CDR3 loop spans 16 amino acids. Per the germline V gene, CDR1 is DFQATT and CDR2 is SNEGSKA (reference sequence). The CDR3 region is CSARDQGGAGRETQYF. The CDR3 region has the DNA TGCAGTGCTAGAGATCAGGGTGGCGCGGGCCGGGAGACCCAGTACTTC.

This clonotype showed up just a few times. The chain links TRBV20-1 to TRBJ2-5; the D is unclear. The CDR3 is made up of 10 amino acids. Germline loops: CDR1 DFQATT, CDR2 SNEGSKA (reference sequence). Trimming took 3 bases from V and 4 from J, leaving 3 bases between them. The CDR3 bases are TGCAGTGCTAGGTTAGAGACCCAGTACTTC. Encoded protein: CSARLETQYF.

The chain uses TRBV5-1 and TRBJ1-2, with 7 positions matching TRBD1. The V and J ends lost 7 bases and 7 bases, in that order; junction bases with no gene match: 7. The CDR3 runs 12 residues. Germline V gene sequence: CDR1 SGHRS, CDR2 YFSETQ. CDR3 nucleotide sequence: TGCGCCAGCGGCCCGGACAGGACTGGCTACACCTTC. Protein: CASGPDRTGYTF.

As for this clonotype: With a much larger clone just one base away, this may be a read error. V usage is TRBV7-2 and J usage is TRBJ1-2; 10 bases are a match to TRBD1. Germline CDR1 reads SGHTA; CDR2 reads FQGNSA. The CDR3 has 15 amino acids. CDR3 nucleotide sequence: TGTGCCGGCAGCTTATCTCCGACAGGGGGCGATGGCTACACCTTC. Its protein is CAGSLSPTGGDGYTF.

The chain combines TRBV6-6 with TRBJ2-1, with D perhaps being TRBD1 or TRBD2 (5 bases each). Germline CDR1 reads MNHNY; CDR2 reads SVGAGI (reference sequence). The CDR3 loop spans 12 amino acids. The V end lost 8 bases, the J end lost 9 bases, and 14 bases lay between the germline ends. The CDR3 coding sequence is TGTGCCAGCGGGACCACGCACAGTGAGCAGTTCTTC. This gives the protein CASGTTHSEQFF.

The J gene is TRBJ2-1, the V gene TRBV5-6; D uncertain. This CDR3 has 11 residues. Germline values: CDR1 SGHDT, CDR2 YYEEEE. V was shortened by 4 bases and J by 5 bases, with 4 bases between the two germline ends. The CDR3 DNA follows: TGTGCCAGCAGCCAGCACAATGAGCAGTTCTTC. Protein: CASSQHNEQFF.

V usage is TRBV24-1 and J usage is TRBJ2-3; TRBD1 is a possible D gene (6 bases). The CDR3 is 15 amino acids. The V end lost 1 base, the J end lost 2 bases, and 9 bases lay between the germline ends. Germline CDR1 reads KGHDR; CDR2 reads SFDVKD. DNA of the CDR3: TGTGCCACCAGTGATTTACAGGGAAACACAGATACGCAGTATTTT. Protein sequence: CATSDLQGNTDTQYF.

This clonotype appeared once. The chain carries TRBV7-2 and TRBJ1-1; 8 bases map to TRBD1. CDR1 and CDR2 from the germline V gene are SGHTA and FQGNSA. The CDR3 loop spans 15 amino acids. V shed 8 bases and J 8 bases; nucleotides not matched to a gene: 16. The CDR3 DNA reads TGTGCCAGCGGCTACAGGGGGTTGGCTGGCACGGAAGCTTTCTTT. Translation: CASGYRGLAGTEAFF.

The V gene is TRBV5-6, the J gene TRBJ1-2; D is perhaps TRBD1 (6 bases). The CDR3 extends over 18 amino acids. Germline assignment: CDR1 SGHDT and CDR2 YYEEEE. Deletions cut 0 bases from V and 5 bases from J, with 23 bases between. The CDR3 loop is CASSLVEFWQGRSYGYTF. As DNA, the CDR3 is TGTGCCAGCAGCTTGGTTGAGTTTTGGCAGGGGCGATCATATGGCTACACCTTC.

The genes are TRBV9 and TRBJ2-5; possibly TRBD2 for D (6 bases). Germline V gives CDR1 SGDLS, CDR2 YYNGEE. Trimming stripped 1 base from V and 2 bases from J, with 15 bases between. The CDR3 is 16 residues long. The DNA of the CDR3 is TGTGCCAGCAGCGTATCGGCCCTCGGGGGTCAAGAGACCCAGTACTTC. Residues: CASSVSALGGQETQYF.

J is TRBJ1-6 and V is TRBV13; TRBD1 might be the D (5 bases). The CDR3 is 12 residues long. The germline V gene encodes CDR1 PRHDT and CDR2 FYEKMQ (reference sequence). V was clipped by 3 bases and J by 14 bases, with 11 bases between them. The CDR3 nucleotides read TGTGCCAGCAGCTTGAAGGGGATCTCCCTCCACTTT. Amino acid sequence: CASSLKGISLHF. The full variable domain, rest sourced from reference TRBV13 and TRBJ1-6, is AAGVIQSPRHLIKEKRETATLKCYPIPRHDTVYWYQQGPGQDPQFLISFYEKMQSDKGSIPDRFSAQQFSDYHSELNMSSLELGDSALYFCASSLKGISLHFGNGTRLTVT.

Concerning this clonotype: The CDR3 end shows no conserved phenylalanine or tryptophan, and so a read error is likely. The chain joins TRBV5-1 to TRBJ1-5; TRBD1 is a possible D gene (6 bases). CDR3 length equals 17 residues. Germline V gives CDR1 SGHRS, CDR2 YFSETQ. V gave up 0 bases and J gave up 0 bases, with 13 bases separating them. CDR3 residues: CASSLVPTGVSNQPQHL. In nucleotides, the CDR3 is TGCGCCAGCAGCTTGGTCCCGACAGGCGTTAGCAATCAGCCCCAGCATCTT.

The chain combines TRBV10-3 with TRBJ1-3; D is undetermined. Between the trimmed V and J ends, which lost 6 bases and 1 base, there was a span of 10 bases. The CDR3 contains 14 residues. Germline values: CDR1 ENHRY, CDR2 SYGVKD. CDR3 in amino acids: CAIRDGQSGNTIYF. The CDR3 DNA sequence: TGTGCCATCAGGGACGGTCAGTCTGGAAACACCATATATTTT.

The table lists this clonotype with many counts. The rearrangement joins TRBV4-3 to TRBJ2-5, with unresolved D. Germline V CDR1 and CDR2: LGHNA, YSLEER. The CDR3 consists of 13 residues. V lost 4 bases and J lost 5, with 11 bases in between. CDR3 residues: CASSLGPWETQYF. The CDR3 nucleotides read TGCGCCAGCAGCCTGGGCCCTTGGGAGACCCAGTACTTC.

This clonotype was detected only a few times. J is TRBJ2-2 and V is TRBV7-9; a possible D gene is TRBD1 (6 bases). V was pared by 7 bases and J by 5 bases, with 17 bases between. The CDR3 spans 15 residues. Germline V gene data show CDR1 as SEHNR and CDR2 as FQNEAQ (reference sequence). The CDR3: CASNRPGHKTGELFF. CDR3 nucleotide sequence: TGTGCCAGCAACCGACCGGGACACAAGACCGGGGAGCTGTTTTTT.

This clonotype has more than one count but fewer than ten. This rearrangement joins TRBV20-1 to TRBJ1-2; unclear D gene. This CDR3 spans 13 amino acids. V gave up 6 bases and J gave up 5 bases, with 16 bases separating them. Germline loops: CDR1 DFQATT, CDR2 SNEGSKA (reference sequence). The CDR3 DNA reads TGCAGTGCCACGGCAAGACTCGGGTATGGCTACACCTTC. Translated: CSATARLGYGYTF.

This clonotype appeared a few times. The rearrangement joins TRBV4-2 to TRBJ1-2; D uncertain. This CDR3 has 15 residues. Trimming pared 1 base from V and 6 bases from J, leaving 15 bases between. Germline V gives CDR1 LGHNA, CDR2 YNFKEQ. The CDR3 DNA is TGTGCCAGCAGCCAAGGAACGTCCGTTGGGGATGGCTACACCTTC. Translated: CASSQGTSVGDGYTF.

The gene calls are TRBV7-3 and TRBJ2-5, with D perhaps TRBD1 (8 bases). The end of the DNA is better explained by TRBJ2-7, so the J call may be wrong. The germline CDR1 and CDR2 sequences are SGHTA and FQGTGA. This CDR3 region has 15 residues. CDR3 coding DNA: TGTGCCAGCAGCATCCAACAGGGGGGGAACTACGAGCAGTACTTC. Translation: CASSIQQGGNYEQYF.

This clonotype appeared once. The J gene is TRBJ2-7, the V gene TRBV4-3, with 7 bases that match TRBD1. The CDR3 runs to 16 residues. CDR1 LGHNA and CDR2 YSLEER come from the germline V gene. The J segment lost 7 bases and the V segment lost 3 bases, leaving 15 bases of the junction unmatched. CDR3 region: CASSQAGTAVYNEQYF. The DNA of the CDR3 is TGCGCCAGCAGCCAGGCCGGGACAGCAGTTTACAATGAGCAGTACTTC.

This clonotype was found a few times. V gene TRBV29-1 combines with J gene TRBJ2-3, with D perhaps given as TRBD1 or TRBD2 (5 bases each). Trimming took off 6 bases at V and 4 bases at J, with 20 bases between the two ends. CDR1 is SQVTM and CDR2 is ANQGSEA in the germline V gene. The CDR3 totals 15 residues. Written as DNA, the CDR3 is TGCAGCGTCCTGGGGCGGCGGGTTAGTGCAGATACGCAGTATTTT. Its translation: CSVLGRRVSADTQYF.

Concerning this clonotype itself: One base away lies a much larger clone, so this may be a sequencing read error. The chain combines TRBV9 with TRBJ2-3; tentatively, D is TRBD2 (6 bases). Germline CDR1 and CDR2: SGDLS and YYNGEE. This CDR3 comprises 13 residues. CDR3 coding DNA: TGTGTCAGCAGCGGAGGGCCCCCCGATACGCAGTATTTT. It translates to CVSSGGPPDTQYF.

J is TRBJ2-7 and V is TRBV7-2; D may match TRBD1 or TRBD2 (6 bases each). The CDR3 is 16 amino acids. Germline values: CDR1 SGHTA, CDR2 FQGNSA. Trimming pared 0 bases from V and 3 bases from J, leaving 15 bases between. The chain's CDR3 is CASSLAGGGAFYEQYF. The CDR3 DNA is TGTGCCAGCAGCTTAGCGGGGGGCGGAGCCTTCTACGAGCAGTACTTC.

The chain couples TRBV19 to TRBJ2-1; D gene ambiguous. V was cut by 3 bases and J by 6 bases, with 12 bases left in between. Germline V lookup: CDR1 LNHDA, CDR2 SQIVND (reference sequence). The CDR3 runs to 14 residues. Here the CDR3 reads CASSMETRGNEQFF. The CDR3 coding sequence is TGTGCCAGTAGTATGGAGACGCGAGGCAATGAGCAGTTCTTC.